The T cell receptor (beta chain) under discussion was sequenced for a study of blood T cell repertoires in COVID-19. Across the study: From the United States, Italy and Spain came samples of acute and convalescent COVID-19. Sources were T cells, B-cell-depleted T cells, or PBMCs; the material itself was cDNA or gDNA.

Losses at the gene ends were 4 bases for V and 7 bases for J; bases not matched to a gene: 7. The CDR3 consists of 14 residues. Germline assignment: CDR1 LNHDA and CDR2 SQIVND (reference sequence). This clone was seen more than once but under ten times. Methods used by the authors: Reference gene primers were amplified, and this amplification served to estimate nucleated cell counts. The table came from immunoSEQ multiplex PCR; TCRdb's copy has only in-frame clones and leaves some out. The DNA gave D and trimming, while V, J and clone size come from that table. Altogether around 67,000 clones are present, around nine tenths being singletons, with the ten largest covering around 20%.

Sequencing was carried out using peripheral blood. This TCR came from a woman older than 75 with acute or convalescent COVID-19. The chain carries TRBV19 and TRBJ2-1; 7 bases line up with TRBD1. CDR3 protein: CASSTSDRANEQFF. CDR3 DNA sequence: TGTGCCAGTAGTACCAGCGACAGGGCGAATGAGCAGTTCTTC. Full variable domain (outside the CDR3, taken from reference TRBV19 and TRBJ2-1): DGGITQSPKYLFRKEGQNVTLSCEQNLNHDAMYWYRQDPGQGLRLIYYSQIVNDFQKGDIAEGYSVSREKKESFPLTVTSAQKNPTAFYLCASSTSDRANEQFFGPGTRLTVL.